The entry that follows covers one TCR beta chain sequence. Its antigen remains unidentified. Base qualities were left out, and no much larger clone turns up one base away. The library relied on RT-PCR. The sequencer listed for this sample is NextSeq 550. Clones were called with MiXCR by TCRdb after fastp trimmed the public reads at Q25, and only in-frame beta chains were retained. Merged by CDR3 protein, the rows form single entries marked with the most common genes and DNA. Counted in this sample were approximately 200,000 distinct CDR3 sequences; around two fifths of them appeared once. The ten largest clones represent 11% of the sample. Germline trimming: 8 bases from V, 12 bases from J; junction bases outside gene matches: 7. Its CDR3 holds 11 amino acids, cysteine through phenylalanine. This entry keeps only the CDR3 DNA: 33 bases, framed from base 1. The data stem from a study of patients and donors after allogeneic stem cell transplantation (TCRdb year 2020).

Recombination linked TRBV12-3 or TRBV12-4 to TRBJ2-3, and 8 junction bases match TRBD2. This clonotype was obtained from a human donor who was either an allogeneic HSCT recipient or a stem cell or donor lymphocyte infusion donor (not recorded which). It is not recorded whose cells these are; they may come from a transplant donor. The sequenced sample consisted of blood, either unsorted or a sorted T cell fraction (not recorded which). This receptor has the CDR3 CASLSGTSQYF. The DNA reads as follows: TGTGCCAGCCTTAGCGGGACTTCCCAGTATTTT.